This TCR beta chain was recorded in a study of early T cells in non-severe SARS-CoV-2 infection. For the study at large: Sequencing was performed on bulk RNA from unsorted whole blood, leaving chains unpaired. Study results and limitations: Anti-spike CD8 specificities were favored by VDJdb matching, whose results missed private and CD4 specificities.

There are many counts of this clonotype. No antigen is known for it. The CDR3 consists of 17 residues. CDR1 is DFQATT and CDR2 is SNEGSKA in the germline V gene (reference sequence). V shed 2 bases and J 0 bases; nucleotides not matched to a gene: 9. Separate cDNA molecules each had unique molecular identifiers attached to them. MiXCR was run by TCRdb on the 5' RACE reads, yielding one entry per CDR3 protein. This table has about 45,000 distinct CDR3 sequences, 9.5% to 13% appearing once. V and J are TRBV20-1 and TRBJ2-1; TRBD2 matches 8 bases. This TCR came from an adult who was a healthcare worker with PCR-confirmed SARS-CoV-2 infection or an uninfected control (not recorded which). Sequenced input: whole blood. This CDR3 reads CSARTGLAVSSYNEQFF. CDR3 DNA: TGCAGTGCTAGAACAGGACTAGCTGTGAGCTCCTACAATGAGCAGTTCTTC.